This TCR beta chain was documented in a study of memory CD4+ T cells and cytomegalovirus serostatus. The sort gate was single viable CD3+CD4+CD8-CD45RO+ cells for memory CD4+ T cells. The protocol was immunoSEQ multiplex PCR, while the TCRdb copy is restricted to in-frame clones and leaves out a portion. The sample carries under 40,000 clones, around three quarters recorded once. Material: memory CD4+ T cells from blood. The clonotype comes from an adult in good health and CMV-seropositive.

CDR3 loop: CASSPGQENIQYF. CDR3 sequence (DNA): TGCGCCAGCAGCCCCGGACAGGAAAACATTCAGTACTTC. The chain carries TRBV5-1 and TRBJ2-4; 7 nucleotides match TRBD1. Germline V gene data show CDR1 as SGHRS and CDR2 as YFSETQ. Unmatched junction bases numbered 3, after V lost 4 bases and J lost 5 bases. There are 13 residues in the CDR3.